This record looks at one T cell receptor (beta chain) sequence and its context. The CDR3 sequence is 15 residues long. CDR1 and CDR2 (germline): SGHAT, FQNNGV. Trimming shortened V by 0 bases and J by 0 bases, and 8 bases separated the two germline ends. The table came from immunoSEQ multiplex PCR; TCRdb's copy has only in-frame clones and leaves some out. The sample yields 300,000 to 400,000 clones, over 75% seen once. These data belong to a study of Ad26.COV2.S vaccination and SARS-CoV-2 variants. Study at large: As a participant in COV1001, the donor was in the Ad26.COV2.S trial arm.

The treatment was: roughly 18 received Ad26.COV2.S at low or high dose, single or two shots; about five received placebo; per-sample allocation not given. Each sample was drawn 63 days after the first injection (of vaccine or placebo). Aged 18-55 years, donor was enrolled in Boston around 2020. This sequence joins TRBV11-2 and TRBJ1-1; no reliable D call. The sequencing used peripheral blood, collected in a trial of Ad26.COV2.S vaccine versus placebo. This receptor was taken from a person between 18 and 60 years old who received the Ad26.COV2.S COVID-19 vaccine or a placebo. The CDR3 region is CASSLDPNMNTEAFF. CDR3 coding DNA: TGTGCCAGCAGCTTAGACCCGAACATGAACACTGAAGCTTTCTTT.